These T cell receptor beta chains were read from a single sample in a study of radiotherapy plus CTLA-4 blockade in lung cancer. The assay was immunoSEQ multiplex PCR, and TCRdb's table has in-frame clones only and misses some. The table lists under 65,000 clones, about 76% of them singletons. Sequences were derived from peripheral blood, sampled from a patient treated with radiotherapy plus ipilimumab. The receptors shown here come from a human donor with non-small cell lung cancer who had a complete response to radiotherapy plus ipilimumab. The CDR3 runs from the conserved cysteine through the conserved F or W. A D gene is named only where the DNA matches it firmly. Part of the rows lack a size; the others show once, few, many or a class for expanded clones.

clone_size	d_call	v_call	cdr3_length	j_call	cdr3_aa	cdr3_nt
NA	TRBD1	TRBV4-1	18	TRBJ1-4	CASSQEAGRTGVREKLFF	TGCGCCAGCAGCCAAGAAGCCGGGCGGACAGGGGTACGTGAAAAACTGTTTTTT
NA	TRBD1	TRBV5-4	15	TRBJ1-2	CASSLAGGANYGYTF	TGTGCCAGCAGCTTGGCAGGGGGTGCTAACTATGGCTACACCTTC
NA	TRBD2	TRBV5-1	13	TRBJ2-1	CASSLGLANEQFF	TGCGCCAGCAGCTTGGGACTAGCAAATGAGCAGTTCTTC
once	NA	TRBV27	13	TRBJ2-3	CASSYEIIGTQYF	TGTGCCAGCAGTTATGAGATAATTGGTACGCAGTATTTT
NA	TRBD2	TRBV27	16	TRBJ2-3	CASSANTAGEADTQYF	TGTGCCAGCAGCGCTAACACAGCGGGAGAGGCAGATACGCAGTATTTT
few	NA	TRBV19	12	TRBJ2-7	CASSIGGYEQYF	TGTGCCAGTAGTATCGGGGGATACGAGCAGTACTTC
NA	TRBD2	TRBV6-5	14	TRBJ2-5	CASRLADGRETQYF	TGTGCCAGCAGACTAGCGGATGGGAGAGAGACCCAGTACTTC
NA	NA	TRBV6-1	20	TRBJ2-3	CASSEGRGLAGGWGTDTQYF	TGTGCCAGCAGTGAAGGGCGAGGACTAGCAGGGGGATGGGGCACAGATACGCAGTATTTT
NA	NA	TRBV5-6	14	TRBJ1-1	CASSGGTVNTEAFF	TGTGCCAGCAGCGGGGGGACGGTGAACACTGAAGCTTTCTTT
NA	NA	TRBV6-5	14	TRBJ1-2	CASSYDQGPYGYTF	TGTGCCAGCAGTTACGATCAGGGTCCCTATGGCTACACCTTC
NA	NA	TRBV4-1	13	TRBJ1-1	CASSQEERIEAFF	TGCGCCAGCAGCCAAGAAGAGCGGATTGAAGCTTTCTTT
NA	NA	TRBV25-1	13	TRBJ1-1	CASTSPRATEAFF	TGTGCCAGCACCTCCCCCAGGGCCACTGAAGCTTTCTTT
NA	NA	TRBV19	14	TRBJ2-1	CASSPPGGYNEQFF	TGTGCCAGTAGTCCCCCGGGCGGGTACAATGAGCAGTTCTTC
NA	NA	TRBV9	13	TRBJ1-2	CASSVVLEGAYTF	TGTGCCAGCAGCGTAGTGTTGGAGGGTGCCTACACCTTC
NA	TRBD2	TRBV7-2	13	TRBJ2-5	CASSIAGGETQYF	TGTGCCAGCAGCATAGCGGGGGGGGAGACCCAGTACTTC
NA	NA	TRBV19	14	TRBJ2-7	CASSMTVTYYEQYF	TGTGCCAGTAGTATGACAGTAACCTACTACGAGCAGTACTTC
NA	NA	TRBV6-5	13	TRBJ1-2	CASIEPGSYGYTF	TGTGCCAGCATTGAACCCGGGAGTTATGGCTACACCTTC
NA	TRBD2	TRBV6-5	15	TRBJ2-5	CASSSPGGRRETQYF	TGTGCCAGCAGTTCCCCGGGGGGGCGGCGGGAGACCCAGTACTTC
few	TRBD1	TRBV19	14	TRBJ1-2	CASSSTGINYGYTF	TGTGCCAGTAGTTCGACAGGGATTAACTATGGCTACACCTTC
NA	TRBD1	TRBV2	12	TRBJ1-2	CASSRTGRGYTF	TGTGCCAGCAGCAGGACAGGGCGTGGCTACACCTTC
NA	NA	TRBV30	13	TRBJ1-6	CAWSVTLGSPLHF	TGTGCCTGGAGTGTAACCCTCGGTTCACCCCTCCACTTT
NA	TRBD1	TRBV6-5	14	TRBJ1-1	CASRPGQGGAEAFF	TGTGCCAGCAGGCCTGGACAGGGAGGCGCTGAAGCTTTCTTT
NA	TRBD2	TRBV11-3	16	TRBJ2-3	CASSLESLAATDTQYF	TGTGCCAGCAGCTTAGAATCACTAGCGGCCACAGATACGCAGTATTTT
NA	TRBD2	TRBV13	15	TRBJ2-1	CASRAEREVMNEQFF	TGTGCCAGCAGGGCAGAGCGGGAGGTAATGAATGAGCAGTTCTTC
NA	NA	TRBV9	15	TRBJ2-3	CASSPRERSTDTQYF	TGTGCCAGCAGCCCCCGGGAGCGGAGCACAGATACGCAGTATTTT
NA	TRBD1	TRBV20-1	11	TRBJ2-5	CSTGGRETQYF	TGCAGCACAGGGGGCAGGGAGACCCAGTACTTC